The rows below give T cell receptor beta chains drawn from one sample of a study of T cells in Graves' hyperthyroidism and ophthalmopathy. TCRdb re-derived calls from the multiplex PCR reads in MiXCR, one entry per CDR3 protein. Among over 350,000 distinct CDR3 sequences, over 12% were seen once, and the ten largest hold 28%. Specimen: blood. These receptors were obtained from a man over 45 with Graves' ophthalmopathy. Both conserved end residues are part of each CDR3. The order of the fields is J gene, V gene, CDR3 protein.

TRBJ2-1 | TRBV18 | CASSQDQSSYNEQFF
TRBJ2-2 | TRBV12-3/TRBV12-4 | CATRPLGPGELFF
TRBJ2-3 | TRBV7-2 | CASTPPGGADSTDTQYF
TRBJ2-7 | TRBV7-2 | CASSLVAGTREQYF
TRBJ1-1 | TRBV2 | CASSEGRAEAFF
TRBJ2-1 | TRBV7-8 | CASSLGPSGYNEQFF
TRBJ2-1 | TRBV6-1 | CASRGLAGVNEQFF
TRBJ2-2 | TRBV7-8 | CASSLTSGRFGGELFF
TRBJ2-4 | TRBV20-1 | CSARDLREGKLAKNIQYF
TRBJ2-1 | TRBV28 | CASYKTGPPYNEQFF
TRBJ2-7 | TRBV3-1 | CASSQGVAGGPYEQYF
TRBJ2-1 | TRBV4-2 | CASSTTGTGNNEQFF
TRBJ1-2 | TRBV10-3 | CAISAAPDREVKDYGYTF
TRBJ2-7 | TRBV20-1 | CSARVIGLGAYEQYF
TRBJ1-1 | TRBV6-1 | CASSHTGYTEAFF
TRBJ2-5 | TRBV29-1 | CSVPRGGGETQYF
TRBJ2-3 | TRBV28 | CASSPRTGVTTDTQYF
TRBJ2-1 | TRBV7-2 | CASSLLGTENEQFF
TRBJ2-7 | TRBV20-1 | CSADRGYEQYF
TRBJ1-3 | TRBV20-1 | CSARSTGTVDSGNTIYF
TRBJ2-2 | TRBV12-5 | CASAQLAGELFF
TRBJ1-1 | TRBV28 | CASPPTGTNTEAFF
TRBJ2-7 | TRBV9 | CASSAQTGNEQYF
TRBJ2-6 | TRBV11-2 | CASSLGGGSGANVLTF
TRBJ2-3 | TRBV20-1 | CSAEPWASSTDTQYF
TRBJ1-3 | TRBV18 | CASSAGGRSSGNTIYF
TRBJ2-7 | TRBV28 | CAGSLPAGISREQYF
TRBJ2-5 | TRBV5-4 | CASSLEASGAQETQYF
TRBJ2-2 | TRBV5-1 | CASSLAGGNTGELFF
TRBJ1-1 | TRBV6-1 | CASRRDRGHTEAFF
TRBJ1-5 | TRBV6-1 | CASSGQGHEPQHF
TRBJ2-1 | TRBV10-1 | CASSDQTPYNEQFF
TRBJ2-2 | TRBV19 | CASSTKTGTTGELFF
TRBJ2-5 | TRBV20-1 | CSAGEWTGQETQYF
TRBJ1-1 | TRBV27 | CASSSPGFGAFF
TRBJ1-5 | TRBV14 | CASSQVWGQPQHF
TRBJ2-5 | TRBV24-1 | CATSDSTGIQETQYF
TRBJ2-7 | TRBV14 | CASSPQVPYEQYF
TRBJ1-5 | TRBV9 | CASSLTLNQPQHF
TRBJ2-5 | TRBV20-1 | CSAWGYGQTQETQYF
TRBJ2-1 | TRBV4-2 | CASSQDLLGLAGLSYNEQFF
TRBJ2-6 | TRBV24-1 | CATSDGGISGANVLTF
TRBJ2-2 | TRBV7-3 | CASSLDGLAGELFF
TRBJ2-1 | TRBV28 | CASSLWGSGGEQFF
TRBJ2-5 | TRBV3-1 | CASTTPAETQYF
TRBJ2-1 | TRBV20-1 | CSASPDRVIFNEQFF